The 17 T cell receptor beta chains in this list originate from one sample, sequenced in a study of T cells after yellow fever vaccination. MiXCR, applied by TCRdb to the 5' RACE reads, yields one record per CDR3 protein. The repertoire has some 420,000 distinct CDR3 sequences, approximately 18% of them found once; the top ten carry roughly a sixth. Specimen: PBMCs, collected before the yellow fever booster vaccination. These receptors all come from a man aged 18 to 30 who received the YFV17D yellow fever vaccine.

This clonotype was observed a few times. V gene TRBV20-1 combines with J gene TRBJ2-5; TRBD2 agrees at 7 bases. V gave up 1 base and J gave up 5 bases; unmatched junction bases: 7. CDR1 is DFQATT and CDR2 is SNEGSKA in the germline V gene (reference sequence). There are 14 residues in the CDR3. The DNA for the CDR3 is TGCAGTGCTAGAGTTGGACTAGGTTTGGAGACCCAGTACTTC. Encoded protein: CSARVGLGLETQYF.

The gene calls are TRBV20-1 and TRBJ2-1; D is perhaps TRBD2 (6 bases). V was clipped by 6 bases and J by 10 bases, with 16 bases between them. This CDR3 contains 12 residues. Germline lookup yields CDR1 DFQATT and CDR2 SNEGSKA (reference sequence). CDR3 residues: CSAPEGPTEQFF. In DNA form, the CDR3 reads TGCAGTGCCCCGGAGGGTCCCACAGAGCAGTTCTTC.

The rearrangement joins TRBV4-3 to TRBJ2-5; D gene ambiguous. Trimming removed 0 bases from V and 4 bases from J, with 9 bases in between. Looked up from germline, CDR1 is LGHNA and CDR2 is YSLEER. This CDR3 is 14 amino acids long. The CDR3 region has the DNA TGCGCCAGCAGCCAAGATCTCGTGGGAGAGACCCAGTACTTC. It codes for CASSQDLVGETQYF.

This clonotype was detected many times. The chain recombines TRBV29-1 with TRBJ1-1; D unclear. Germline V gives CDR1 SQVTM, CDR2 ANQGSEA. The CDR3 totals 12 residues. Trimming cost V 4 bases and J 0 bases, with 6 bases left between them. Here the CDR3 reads CSVAAVNTEAFF. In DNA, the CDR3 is TGCAGCGTTGCTGCGGTGAACACTGAAGCTTTCTTT.

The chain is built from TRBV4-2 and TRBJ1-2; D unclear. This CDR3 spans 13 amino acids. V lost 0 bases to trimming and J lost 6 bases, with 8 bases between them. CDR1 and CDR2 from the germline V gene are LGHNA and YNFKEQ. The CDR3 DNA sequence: TGTGCCAGCAGCCAAGAAACCCAGAATGGCTACACCTTC. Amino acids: CASSQETQNGYTF.

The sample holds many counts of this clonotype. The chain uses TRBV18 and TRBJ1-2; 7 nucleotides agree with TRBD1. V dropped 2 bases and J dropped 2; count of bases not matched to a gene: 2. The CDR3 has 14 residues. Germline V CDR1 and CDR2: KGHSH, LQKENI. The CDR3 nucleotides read TGTGCCAGCTCACCAGAGACAGGGAACTATGGCTACACCTTC. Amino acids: CASSPETGNYGYTF.

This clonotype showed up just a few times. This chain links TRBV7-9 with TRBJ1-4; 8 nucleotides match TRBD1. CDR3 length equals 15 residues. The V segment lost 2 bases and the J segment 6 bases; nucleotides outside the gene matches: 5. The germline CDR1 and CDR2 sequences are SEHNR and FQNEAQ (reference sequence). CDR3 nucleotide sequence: TGTGCCAGCAGCTTACAGGGGGCTGGAGATGAAAAACTGTTTTTT. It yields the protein CASSLQGAGDEKLFF.

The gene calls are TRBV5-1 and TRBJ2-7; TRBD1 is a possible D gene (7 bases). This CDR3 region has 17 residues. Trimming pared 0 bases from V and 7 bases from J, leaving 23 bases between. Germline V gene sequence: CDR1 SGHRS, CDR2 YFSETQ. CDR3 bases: TGCGCCAGCAGCTTGGCCGGGGACAGCTCCCCTGGGGGGGAGCAGTACGTC. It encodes CASSLAGDSSPGGEQYV.

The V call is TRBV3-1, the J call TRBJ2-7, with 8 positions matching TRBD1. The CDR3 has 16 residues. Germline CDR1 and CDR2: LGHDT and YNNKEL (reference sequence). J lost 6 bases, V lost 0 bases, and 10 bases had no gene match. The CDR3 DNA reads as TGTGCCAGCAGCCAAGATCTGAGACAGGGGAGCAGCGAGCAGTACTTC. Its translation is CASSQDLRQGSSEQYF.

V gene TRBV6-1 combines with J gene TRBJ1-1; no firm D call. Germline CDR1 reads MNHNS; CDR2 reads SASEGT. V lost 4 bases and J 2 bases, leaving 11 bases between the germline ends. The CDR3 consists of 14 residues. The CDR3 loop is CASSGLTINTEAFF. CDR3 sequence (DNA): TGTGCCAGCAGTGGGCTCACCATAAACACTGAAGCTTTCTTT.

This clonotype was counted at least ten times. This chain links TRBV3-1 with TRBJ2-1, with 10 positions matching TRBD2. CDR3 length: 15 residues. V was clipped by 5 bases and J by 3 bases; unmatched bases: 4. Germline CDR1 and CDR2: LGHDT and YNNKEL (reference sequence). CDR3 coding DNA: TGTGCCAGCAGCTTAGCGGGGGGCCTCTACAATGAGCAGTTCTTC. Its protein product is CASSLAGGLYNEQFF.

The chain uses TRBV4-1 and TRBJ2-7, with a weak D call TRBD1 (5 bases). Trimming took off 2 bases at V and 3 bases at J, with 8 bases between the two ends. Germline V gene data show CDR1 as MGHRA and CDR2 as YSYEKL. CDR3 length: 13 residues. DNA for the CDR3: TGCGCCAGCAGCCAACGACAGAGCTACGAGCAGTACTTC. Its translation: CASSQRQSYEQYF.

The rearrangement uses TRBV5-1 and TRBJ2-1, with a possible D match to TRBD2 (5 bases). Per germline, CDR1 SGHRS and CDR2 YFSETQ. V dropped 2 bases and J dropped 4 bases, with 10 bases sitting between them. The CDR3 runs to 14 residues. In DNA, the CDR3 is TGCGCCAGCAGCTTTATCACGGGGTACAATGAGCAGTTCTTC. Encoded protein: CASSFITGYNEQFF.

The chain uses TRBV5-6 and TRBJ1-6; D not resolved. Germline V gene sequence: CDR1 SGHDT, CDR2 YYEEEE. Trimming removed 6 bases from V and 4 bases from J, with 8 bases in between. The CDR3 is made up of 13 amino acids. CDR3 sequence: CASKGRYNSPLHF. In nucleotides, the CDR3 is TGTGCCAGCAAAGGACGGTATAATTCACCCCTCCACTTT. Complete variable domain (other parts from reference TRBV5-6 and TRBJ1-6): DAGVTQSPTHLIKTRGQQVTLRCSPKSGHDTVSWYQQALGQGPQFIFQYYEEEERQRGNFPDRFSGHQFPNYSSELNVNALLLGDSALYLCASKGRYNSPLHFGNGTRLTVT.

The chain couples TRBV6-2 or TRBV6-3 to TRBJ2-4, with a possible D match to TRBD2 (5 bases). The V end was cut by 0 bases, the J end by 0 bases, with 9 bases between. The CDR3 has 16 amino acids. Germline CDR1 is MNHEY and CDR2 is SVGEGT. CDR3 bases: TGTGCCAGCAGTTACTCATCAGGACTAGCCAAAAACATTCAGTACTTC. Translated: CASSYSSGLAKNIQYF.

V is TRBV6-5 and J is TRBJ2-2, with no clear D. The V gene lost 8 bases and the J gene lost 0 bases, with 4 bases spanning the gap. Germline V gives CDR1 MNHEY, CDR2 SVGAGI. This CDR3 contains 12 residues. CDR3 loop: CASGSNTGELFF. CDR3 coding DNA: TGTGCCAGCGGCTCGAACACCGGGGAGCTGTTTTTT.

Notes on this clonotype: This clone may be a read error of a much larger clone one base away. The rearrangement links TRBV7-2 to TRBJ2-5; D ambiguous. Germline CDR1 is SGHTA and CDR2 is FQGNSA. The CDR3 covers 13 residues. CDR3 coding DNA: TGTGCCAGCAGCTTAGTAAGGAAAGAGACCAAGTACTTC. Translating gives CASSLVRKETKYF.